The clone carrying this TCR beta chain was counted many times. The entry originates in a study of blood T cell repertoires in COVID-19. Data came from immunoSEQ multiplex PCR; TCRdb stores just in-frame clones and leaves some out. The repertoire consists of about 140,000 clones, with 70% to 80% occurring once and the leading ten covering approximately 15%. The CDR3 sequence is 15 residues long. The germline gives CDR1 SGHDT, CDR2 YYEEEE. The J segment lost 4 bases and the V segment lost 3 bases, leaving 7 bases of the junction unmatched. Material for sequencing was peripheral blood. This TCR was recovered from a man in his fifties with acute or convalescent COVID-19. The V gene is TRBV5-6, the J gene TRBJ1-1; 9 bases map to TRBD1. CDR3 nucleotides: TGTGCCAGCAGCTGGGGGGGACAGGGCGGCACTGAAGCTTTCTTT. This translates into CASSWGGQGGTEAFF.